The 2 T cell receptor beta chains given below trace back to one sample, sequenced in a study of CD8 T cells in Susac syndrome. An amount of RNA that ranged from roughly 0.5 to 1 ug was reverse transcribed with random hexamers. A single record per CDR3 protein comes from TCRdb applying MiXCR to the immunoSEQ multiplex PCR reads. The data contain about 80,000 distinct CDR3 sequences, around 94% of them singletons. Sequencing used CD8+ T cells from PBMCs. The origin of the receptors is a human donor with Susac syndrome.

V and J are TRBV19 and TRBJ2-5, with 10 bases lining up with TRBD2. CDR1 and CDR2 from the germline V gene are LNHDA and SQIVND (reference sequence). V shed 3 bases and J 4 bases; nucleotides not matched to a gene: 8. This CDR3 has 16 amino acids. DNA for the CDR3: TGTGCCAGTAGTATCGGTGATCGGACTAGCGGAGAGACCCAGTACTTC. Its translation is CASSIGDRTSGETQYF.

The rearrangement links TRBV28 to TRBJ2-7; possible D gene TRBD2, 5 bases. The germline V and J ends were trimmed by 8 bases and 0 bases, with 8 bases remaining between them. CDR1 and CDR2 (germline): MDHEN, SYDVKM. This CDR3 is built from 12 residues. CDR3 residues: CASQRPSYEQYF. The DNA of the CDR3 is TGTGCCAGCCAGCGGCCCTCCTACGAGCAGTACTTC.